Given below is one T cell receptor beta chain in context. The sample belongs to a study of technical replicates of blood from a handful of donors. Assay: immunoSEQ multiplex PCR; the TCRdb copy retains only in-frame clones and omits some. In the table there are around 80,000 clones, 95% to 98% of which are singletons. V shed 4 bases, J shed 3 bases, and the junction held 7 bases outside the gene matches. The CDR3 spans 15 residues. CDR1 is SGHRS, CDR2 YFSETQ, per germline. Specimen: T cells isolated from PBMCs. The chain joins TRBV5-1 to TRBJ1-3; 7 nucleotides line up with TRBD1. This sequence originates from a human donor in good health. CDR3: CASSPGQRDGNTIYF. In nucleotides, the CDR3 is TGCGCCAGCAGCCCGGGACAGAGGGATGGAAACACCATATATTTT.